This T cell receptor (beta chain) was recovered during a study of T cells in tuberculosis. The CDR3 contains 13 residues. V lost 5 bases to trimming and J lost 5 bases, with 13 bases between them. Germline V CDR1 and CDR2: SGHTA, FQGNSA. Produced via immunoSEQ multiplex PCR; TCRdb's table is partial and in-frame only. The table records fewer than 45,000 clones, about 95% of them present only once. The source is a donor aged 10 to 29 with latent tuberculosis or without tuberculosis infection. The sequencing input was PBMCs. V and J are TRBV7-2 and TRBJ2-7; D is undetermined. The DNA for the CDR3 is TGTGCCAGCAGCCCCCCTACGATTCACGAGCAGTACTTC. Its translation: CASSPPTIHEQYF.